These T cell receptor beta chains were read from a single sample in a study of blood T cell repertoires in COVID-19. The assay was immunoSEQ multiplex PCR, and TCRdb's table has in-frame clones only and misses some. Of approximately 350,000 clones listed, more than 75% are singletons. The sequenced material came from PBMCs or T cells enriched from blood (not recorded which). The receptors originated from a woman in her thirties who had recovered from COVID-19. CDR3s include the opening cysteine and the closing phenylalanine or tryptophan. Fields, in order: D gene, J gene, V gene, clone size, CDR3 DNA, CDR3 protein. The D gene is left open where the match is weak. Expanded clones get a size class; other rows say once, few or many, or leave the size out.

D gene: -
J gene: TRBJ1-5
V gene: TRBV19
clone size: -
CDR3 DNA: TGTGCCAGTAGTATAGAAGGTCTAGGTCAGCCCCAGCATTTT
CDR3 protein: CASSIEGLGQPQHF

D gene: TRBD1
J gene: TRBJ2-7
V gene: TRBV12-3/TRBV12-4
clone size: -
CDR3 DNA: TGTGCCAGCAGGGGGACAGGGACCTACGAGCAGTACTTC
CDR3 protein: CASRGTGTYEQYF

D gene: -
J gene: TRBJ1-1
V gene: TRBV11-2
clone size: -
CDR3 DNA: TGTGCCAGCGTACGAACAGGGAGAACTGAAGCTTTCTTT
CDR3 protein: CASVRTGRTEAFF

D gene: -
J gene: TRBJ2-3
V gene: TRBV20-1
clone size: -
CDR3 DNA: TGCAGTGGCGGCCGACCCCAGTATTTT
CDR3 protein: CSGGRPQYF

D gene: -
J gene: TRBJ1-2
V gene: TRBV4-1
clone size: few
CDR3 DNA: TGCGCCAGCAGCCAACCTTCTCTCGACTATGGCTACACCTTC
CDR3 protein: CASSQPSLDYGYTF

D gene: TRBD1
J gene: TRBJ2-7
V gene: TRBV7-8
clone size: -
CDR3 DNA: TGTGCCAGCAGCTTAGTAGGTCGGACAGGGGTCTATTACTACGAGCAGTACTTC
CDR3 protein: CASSLVGRTGVYYYEQYF

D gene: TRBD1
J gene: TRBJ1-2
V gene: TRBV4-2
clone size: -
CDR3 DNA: TGTGCCAGCAGCCAAGGTTTTGGGACAGACTATGGCTACACCTTC
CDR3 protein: CASSQGFGTDYGYTF

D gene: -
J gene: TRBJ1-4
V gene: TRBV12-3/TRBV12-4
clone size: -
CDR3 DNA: TGTGCCAGCAGTGTCCGGGACTGGGAAAAACTGTTTTTT
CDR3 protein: CASSVRDWEKLFF

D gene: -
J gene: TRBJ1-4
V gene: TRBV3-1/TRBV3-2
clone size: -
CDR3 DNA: TGTGCCAGCAGCCCCCTGGGGAGGCGGGAAAAACTGTTTTTT
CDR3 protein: CASSPLGRREKLFF

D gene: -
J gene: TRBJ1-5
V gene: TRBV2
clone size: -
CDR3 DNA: TGTGCCAGCAGTGTTGGGAGGAACAATCAGCCCCAGCATTTT
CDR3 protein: CASSVGRNNQPQHF

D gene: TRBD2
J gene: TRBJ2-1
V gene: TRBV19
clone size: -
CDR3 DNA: TGTGCCAGTAATAGCGGGAGAGTTGCCAATGAGCAGTTCTTC
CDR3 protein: CASNSGRVANEQFF

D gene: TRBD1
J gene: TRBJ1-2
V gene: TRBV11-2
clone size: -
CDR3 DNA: TGTGCCAGCAGCCCCCTGGGACAGGCGGCGCGGGGCTACACCTTC
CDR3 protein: CASSPLGQAARGYTF

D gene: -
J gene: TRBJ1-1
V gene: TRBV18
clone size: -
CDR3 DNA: TGTGCCAGCTCAAGTAGTGGGCCCACTGAAGCTTTCTTT
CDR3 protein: CASSSSGPTEAFF

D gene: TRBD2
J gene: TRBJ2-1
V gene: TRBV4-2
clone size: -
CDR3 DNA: TGTGCCAGCAGCCAAGGGGTAGCGGGAGAGCCTGAGCAGTTCTTC
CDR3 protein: CASSQGVAGEPEQFF

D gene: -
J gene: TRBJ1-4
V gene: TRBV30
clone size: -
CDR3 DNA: TGTGCCTGGAGGACCCGGGAAAAAGAAAAACTGTTTTTT
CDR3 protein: CAWRTREKEKLFF

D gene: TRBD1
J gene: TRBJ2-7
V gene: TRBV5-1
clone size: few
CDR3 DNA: TGCGCCAGCAGCTCCACCGGGACAGGGGACTACGAGCAGTACTTC
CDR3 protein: CASSSTGTGDYEQYF

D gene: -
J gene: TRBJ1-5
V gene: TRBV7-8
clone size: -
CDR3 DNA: TGTGCCAGCAGCTTAGCGCCGAGGGTCAATCAGCCCCAGCATTTT
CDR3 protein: CASSLAPRVNQPQHF

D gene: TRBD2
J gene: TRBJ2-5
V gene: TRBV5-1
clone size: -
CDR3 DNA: TGCGCCAGCAGCTTGCGGGAGGGCCCCGAGACCCAGTACTTC
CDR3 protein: CASSLREGPETQYF

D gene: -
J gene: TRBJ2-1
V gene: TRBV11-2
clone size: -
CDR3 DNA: TGTGCCAGCAGCTCGGTGAGGCGTTCCTACAATGAGCAGTTCTTC
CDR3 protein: CASSSVRRSYNEQFF

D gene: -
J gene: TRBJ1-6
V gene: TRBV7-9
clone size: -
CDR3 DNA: TGTGCCAGCCTACCCTCCCTAAATTCACCCCTCCACTTT
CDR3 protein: CASLPSLNSPLHF

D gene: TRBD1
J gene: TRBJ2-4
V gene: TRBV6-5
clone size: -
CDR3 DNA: TGTGCCAGCAGCGACAGGGTGGGAGCCAAAAACATTCAGTACTTC
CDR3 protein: CASSDRVGAKNIQYF

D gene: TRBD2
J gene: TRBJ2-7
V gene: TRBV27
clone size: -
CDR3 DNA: TGTGCCAGCCGACTAACTAGCGGGAGCTCCTACGAGCAGTACTTC
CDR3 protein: CASRLTSGSSYEQYF